The 22 T cell receptor beta chains below come from one sample, sequenced in a study of blood T cell repertoires in COVID-19. Clones were read by immunoSEQ multiplex PCR, and TCRdb kept only the in-frame ones, dropping some. Of 45,000 to 50,000 clones listed, about 83% are singletons. What was sequenced was peripheral blood. Receptor source: a man aged 80 or over in a cohort sampled during active COVID-19.

This chain links TRBV28 with TRBJ1-3; D unresolved. V dropped 7 bases and J dropped 8 bases, with 9 bases sitting between them. The CDR3 covers 11 residues. The germline V gene has CDR1 MDHEN and CDR2 SYDVKM. CDR3 sequence (DNA): TGTGCCAGCACCACTTTAGACACCATATATTTT. Translation gives CASTTLDTIYF.

This clone is a singleton in its sample. The rearrangement uses TRBV28 and TRBJ2-7; the D gene is possibly TRBD2 (6 bases). V shed 3 bases and J shed 4 bases, with 10 bases lying between them. The CDR3 length is 13 residues. CDR1 is MDHEN, CDR2 SYDVKM, per germline. CDR3 DNA sequence: TGTGCCAGCAGTTTGGGGGGACTGTACGAGCAGTACTTC. The encoded protein is CASSLGGLYEQYF.

This clone was recorded once. This sequence joins TRBV5-1 and TRBJ2-3; 9 bases align to TRBD2. Germline V gives CDR1 SGHRS, CDR2 YFSETQ. Trimming removed 6 bases from V and 4 bases from J; junction bases left unmatched: 6. CDR3 length: 14 residues. CDR3 amino acids: CASNSGSSADTQYF. CDR3 in DNA: TGCGCCAGCAATAGCGGGAGCTCGGCAGATACGCAGTATTTT.

V gene TRBV28 combines with J gene TRBJ1-6, with unresolved D. The CDR3 is 15 residues long. Trimming took 8 bases from V and 1 from J, leaving 12 bases between them. Germline CDR1 and CDR2: MDHEN and SYDVKM. In DNA, the CDR3 is TGTGCCAGCCGGGCCGGGAGTTCCTATAATTCACCCCTCCACTTT. It yields the protein CASRAGSSYNSPLHF.

This sequence joins TRBV3-1 (or the pseudogene TRBV3-2) and TRBJ2-3, with 8 nucleotides matching TRBD2. After removal of 1 base from V and 0 bases from J, the junction contained 6 bases not matched to a gene. Per germline, CDR1 LGHDT and CDR2 YNNKEL (reference sequence). CDR3 size: 17 residues. This CDR3 reads CASSQVSGVSSTDTQYF. Here the CDR3 DNA reads TGTGCCAGCAGCCAAGTTAGCGGGGTATCTAGCACAGATACGCAGTATTTT.

The genes are TRBV4-1 and TRBJ1-3; 10 positions match TRBD1. The germline gives CDR1 MGHRA, CDR2 YSYEKL. With 0 bases clipped from V and 11 bases from J, the junction kept 7 bases outside the gene matches. CDR3 length: 15 residues. Here the CDR3 DNA reads TGCGCCAGCAGCCAAGACCACGGGACAGGGGTCGCCATATATTTT. It is translated as CASSQDHGTGVAIYF.

The J gene is TRBJ2-1, the V gene TRBV3-1 (or the pseudogene TRBV3-2); TRBD2 agrees at 15 bases. The CDR3 length is 16 residues. CDR1 LGHDT and CDR2 YNNKEL come from the germline V gene (reference sequence). The V and J ends lost 4 bases and 4 bases, in that order; junction bases with no gene match: 2. The CDR3 DNA reads as TGTGCCAGCAGCCGAGGACTAGCGGGGGGGTACAATGAGCAGTTCTTC. Its protein is CASSRGLAGGYNEQFF.

The CDR3 region is CASGFQGGAEQYF. The CDR3 DNA follows: TGTGCCAGCGGATTCCAGGGGGGAGCCGAGCAGTACTTC. This chain uses TRBV27 with TRBJ2-7; tentatively, D is TRBD1 (7 bases). This CDR3 comprises 13 residues. Trimming cost V 8 bases and J 6 bases, with 17 bases left between them. Germline V gene sequence: CDR1 MNHEY, CDR2 SMNVEV (reference sequence).

The CDR3 nucleotides are TGCAGTGCTAGTCGGACATCCCGAGCTTACGAGCAGTACTTC. Translated, it gives CSASRTSRAYEQYF. The chain couples TRBV20-1 to TRBJ2-7, with D possibly TRBD1 on 5 matching bases. Germline V lookup: CDR1 DFQATT, CDR2 SNEGSKA (reference sequence). The CDR3 consists of 14 residues. The germline V and J ends were trimmed by 3 bases and 4 bases, with 16 bases remaining between them.

The chain links TRBV9 to TRBJ2-3; TRBD2 aligns across 9 bases. CDR3 length equals 15 residues. V was pared by 1 base and J by 5 bases, with 5 bases of the junction left unmatched. In germline, CDR1 is SGDLS, CDR2 YYNGEE. The CDR3 is CASSVKRGAGDTQYF. The CDR3 DNA sequence: TGTGCCAGCAGCGTAAAGCGGGGGGCTGGAGATACGCAGTATTTT.

V and J are TRBV18 and TRBJ2-7; D may be TRBD1 (5 bases). Trimming removed 3 bases at V and 5 bases at J, with 14 bases between. There are 14 residues in the CDR3. Germline V gene data show CDR1 as KGHSH and CDR2 as LQKENI. The CDR3 sequence: CASSPARGAHEQYF. The CDR3 bases are TGTGCCAGCTCACCCGCACGTGGGGCGCACGAGCAGTACTTC.

The rearrangement links TRBV7-2 to TRBJ2-7; 13 bases agree with TRBD2. Trimming cost V 4 bases and J 4 bases; bases outside gene matches: 7. Germline loops: CDR1 SGHTA, CDR2 FQGNSA. CDR3 size: 16 residues. The CDR3 protein is CASSSPTSGRSYEQYF. In nucleotides, the CDR3 is TGTGCCAGCAGCTCCCCGACTAGCGGGAGGTCTTACGAGCAGTACTTC. The variable domain in full, completed from reference TRBV7-2 and TRBJ2-7, reads GAGVSQSPSNKVTEKGKDVELRCDPISGHTALYWYRQSLGQGLEFLIYFQGNSAPDKSGLPSDRFSAERTGGSVSTLTIQRTQQEDSAVYLCASSSPTSGRSYEQYFGPGTRLTVT.

V is TRBV28 and J is TRBJ2-1, with a tentative D call TRBD2 (5 bases). Trimming cost V 6 bases and J 2 bases, with 11 bases left between them. The germline CDR1 and CDR2 sequences are MDHEN and SYDVKM. The CDR3 runs to 14 residues. Written as DNA, the CDR3 is TGTGCCAGCAGGGCTGGACTTACCTACAATGAGCAGTTCTTC. Encoded protein: CASRAGLTYNEQFF.

This clone turned up a few times. The rearrangement joins TRBV6-2 or TRBV6-3 to TRBJ1-5, with TRBD1 as a possible D gene (6 bases). The CDR3 has 14 residues. The germline V gene has CDR1 MNHEY and CDR2 SVGEGT. The V and J ends lost 6 bases and 2 bases respectively, with 11 bases between them. CDR3 residues: CASSDRTRNQPQHF. The CDR3 coding sequence is TGTGCCAGCAGCGACAGGACCCGCAATCAGCCCCAGCATTTT.

V and J are TRBV5-5 and TRBJ1-5, with TRBD1 identical over 10 bases. The ends lost 4 bases at V and 7 bases at J; junction bases unmatched: 5. CDR3 length: 14 amino acids. Germline V CDR1 and CDR2: SGHKS, YYEKEE (reference sequence). The CDR3 region has the DNA TGTGCCAGCAGCCCGGGACAGGGGTACCAGCCCCAGCATTTT. Protein: CASSPGQGYQPQHF.

This chain joins TRBV6-5 and TRBJ1-2; 7 nucleotides match TRBD1. The CDR3 has 14 amino acids. V dropped 2 bases and J dropped 3; count of bases not matched to a gene: 3. Germline values: CDR1 MNHEY, CDR2 SVGAGI. CDR3 residues: CASSYGQGDYGYTF. CDR3 coding DNA: TGTGCCAGCAGTTACGGGCAGGGGGACTATGGCTACACCTTC.

The J gene is TRBJ1-1, the V gene TRBV12-1; the listed D gene, TRBD1, was not tested against the DNA. TRBV12-1 has pseudogene status. The CDR3 is 16 amino acids. The CDR3 protein is CASSPWDSNMNTEAFF. The CDR3 nucleotides read TGTGCCAGCAGCCCATGGGACAGCAATATGAACACTGAAGCTTTCTTT.

V gene TRBV7-2 combines with J gene TRBJ2-7; possible D gene TRBD2, 5 bases. CDR1 is SGHTA and CDR2 is FQGNSA in the germline V gene. This CDR3 region has 13 residues. Trimming took 5 bases from V and 8 from J, leaving 16 bases between them. The CDR3 is CASSPIGRGKQYF. As DNA, the CDR3 is TGTGCCAGCAGCCCAATCGGCCGGGGTAAGCAGTACTTC. The full variable domain, with the rest looked up from reference TRBV7-2 and TRBJ2-7, is GAGVSQSPSNKVTEKGKDVELRCDPISGHTALYWYRQSLGQGLEFLIYFQGNSAPDKSGLPSDRFSAERTGGSVSTLTIQRTQQEDSAVYLCASSPIGRGKQYFGPGTRLTVT.

This clone has only a few counts. J is TRBJ1-1 and V is TRBV7-2; D not certain. There are 13 residues in the CDR3. CDR1 SGHTA and CDR2 FQGNSA come from the germline V gene. V dropped 3 bases and J dropped 10 bases, with 15 bases sitting between them. CDR3 sequence (DNA): TGTGCCAGCAGCTTGGCCTTTGGGAGTGGAGCTTTCTTT. Translation: CASSLAFGSGAFF.

J is TRBJ2-3 and V is TRBV9; the D gene is possibly TRBD1 (5 bases). The CDR3 runs 13 residues. Germline CDR1 SGDLS, CDR2 YYNGEE. Trimming removed 5 bases from V and 1 base from J, with 8 bases in between. CDR3 nucleotides: TGTGCCAGCAGAGGGGTTGGCACAGATACGCAGTATTTT. This encodes CASRGVGTDTQYF.

The genes are TRBV12-3 or TRBV12-4 and TRBJ1-5; D is possibly TRBD1 (5 bases). CDR3 length: 13 amino acids. V was cut by 8 bases and J by 9 bases, with 17 bases left in between. The CDR3 protein is CASSAGGWGPQHF. In DNA, the CDR3 is TGTGCCAGCTCGGCTGGGGGGTGGGGGCCCCAGCATTTT.

The chain couples TRBV6-5 to TRBJ2-5; 9 bases are shared with TRBD2. The CDR3 sequence is 15 residues long. V dropped 5 bases and J dropped 9; count of bases not matched to a gene: 13. Germline CDR1 and CDR2: MNHEY and SVGAGI. The CDR3 reads CASSQAGGSFGAQYF. In nucleotides, the CDR3 is TGTGCCAGCAGTCAGGCGGGAGGGTCTTTTGGGGCCCAGTACTTC.